This T cell receptor (beta chain) was observed in a study of regulatory T cells in long-lasting Graves disease. For the study at large: Graves' patients, newly diagnosed, had taken antithyroid drugs under 3 months.

Documented time point: newly diagnosed GD, antithyroid drugs for less than 3 months. After RNA was extracted from PBMCs, the TCR library was made from it. V lost 1 base to trimming and J lost 3 bases, with 7 bases between them. The CDR3 totals 14 residues. Germline V gene sequence: CDR1 SGHTA, CDR2 FQGTGA. Arm-PCR of CDR3 regions and iRepertoire HTBI primers were the basis on which TCR beta libraries were built. From the multiplex PCR reads, TCRdb called clonotypes with MiXCR, one entry per CDR3 protein. The sample has about 420,000 distinct CDR3 sequences, about a sixth seen once; the top ten hold 20% to 25%. The data were also submitted as part of a second study, on T cells in Graves' hyperthyroidism and ophthalmopathy.

Sequenced here: peripheral blood mononuclear cells (PBMCs), sampled at new diagnosis, from a patient treated with antithyroid drugs. This chain joins TRBV7-3 and TRBJ2-1; D not resolved. The receptor's source is a young woman with Graves disease. The CDR3 here is CASSLSLDYNEQFF. For the CDR3, the DNA is TGTGCCAGCAGCTTAAGTCTGGACTACAATGAGCAGTTCTTC.